The T cell receptor beta chain described here comes from a study of radiation and T cells in renal cell carcinoma. Findings and limits, study-wide: Top tumor clonotypes rose in blood 2 weeks post-radiation, then contracted.

Measured with immunoSEQ multiplex PCR; TCRdb has only the in-frame clones, and not every one. This sample has approximately 90,000 clones; roughly 90% occur once, and the top ten carry 7.5% to 8.5%. The CDR3 totals 14 residues. V was cut by 3 bases and J by 8 bases, with 16 bases left in between. Germline V gives CDR1 SGHVS, CDR2 FQNEAQ. Remarks on this clone: Its antigen is unknown.

Time point given: baseline pretreatment blood. Treatment here: 15 Gy SBRT to primary tumor, nephrectomy 4 weeks later. The tumor was a clear cell renal cell carcinoma. This rearrangement joins TRBV7-8 to TRBJ1-1; a possible D gene is TRBD1 (6 bases). The TCR originated in a man over 45 with renal cell carcinoma. Sequencing was performed on blood, taken from a patient whose treatment included radiotherapy and nephrectomy. The chain's CDR3 is CASSFAGDTSEAFF. The DNA of the CDR3 is TGTGCCAGCAGCTTCGCAGGGGATACCTCAGAAGCTTTCTTT.